The sequence of this T cell receptor beta chain was determined in a study of gammadelta T cells during hepatitis C antiviral therapy. Time point of the sample: therapy week 4. Treatment reported: sofosbuvir plus ledipasvir, interferon-free. Using roughly 23-30 PCR cycles, TRG and TRD CDR3 amplicons were generated. Sorted cells provided mRNA, which was converted into cDNA. Using its own MiXCR run on the reads, TCRdb lists one record per CDR3 protein. The sample table sets out 1 distinct CDR3 sequence. Sample: gamma-delta T cells from peripheral blood, taken at week 4 of direct-acting antiviral therapy. The receptors here all came from an adult with chronic hepatitis C.

Comments on this clonotype: Since it is a stray read in a library aimed at delta chains, this beta chain has a size that is not meaningful. The V and J genes are TRBV5-8 and TRBJ1-5; D uncertain. The CDR3 is 13 amino acids. V was trimmed by 3 bases and J by 0 bases, leaving 4 bases between them. Germline V gene sequence: CDR1 SGHTS, CDR2 YDEGEE. The CDR3 nucleotides are TGTGCCAGCAGCTGGGATAGCAATCAGCCCCAGCATTTT. Its protein product is CASSWDSNQPQHF.